This entry describes one T cell receptor beta chain. Its cognate antigen is unknown. Patients who had autoimmune disease history or got systemic immunosuppression were left out. This sample stems from a study of OX40 agonist ivuxolimab in advanced cancers. Study-wide results and limits: Antigens targeted by the expanded peripheral T cells were not determined.

Profiled with immunoSEQ multiplex PCR; TCRdb holds only in-frame clones, not every one. The table includes under 70,000 clones, about 85% detected once. Germline loops: CDR1 MNHEY, CDR2 SMNVEV (reference sequence). V lost 5 bases, J lost 6 bases, and 15 bases lay in between. The CDR3 is 14 residues long. This material consisted of CD4+ or CD8+ T cells sorted from blood, taken in a trial of the OX40 agonist ivuxolimab. The TCR sequence derives from an adult with an advanced solid tumor such as melanoma, head and neck, liver or kidney cancer. The genes are TRBV27 and TRBJ2-3; D is uncertain. The DNA of the CDR3 is TGTGCCAGCAGTCTAATTTACGGGTCTGATACGCAGTATTTT. As protein: CASSLIYGSDTQYF.